This TCR beta chain was profiled in a study of blood T cell repertoires in COVID-19. CDR1 is SGHDN, CDR2 FVKESK, per germline. V lost 3 bases to trimming and J lost 3 bases, with 6 bases between them. The CDR3 consists of 12 residues. Authors' analysis steps: Reference gene primer amplification in the assay estimated nucleated cell counts. Some clones are missing from TCRdb's copy, which holds only in-frame ones; the method was immunoSEQ multiplex PCR. Clone size and V and J calls were adopted from that table, with D and trimming inferred from the DNA. The sample shows around 180,000 clones, 84% of them seen only once.

The source of this sequence is a human donor in a cohort sampled during active COVID-19. Material: peripheral blood. The rearrangement uses TRBV14 and TRBJ2-7; D remains unclear. The CDR3 loop is CASSHNNYEQYF. CDR3 DNA sequence: TGTGCCAGCAGCCACAACAACTACGAGCAGTACTTC. Looking up the rest from reference TRBV14 and TRBJ2-7 gives the full variable domain: EAGVTQFPSHSVIEKGQTVTLRCDPISGHDNLYWYRRVMGKEIKFLLHFVKESKQDESGMPNNRFLAERTGGTYSTLKVQPAELEDSGVYFCASSHNNYEQYFGPGTRLTVT.